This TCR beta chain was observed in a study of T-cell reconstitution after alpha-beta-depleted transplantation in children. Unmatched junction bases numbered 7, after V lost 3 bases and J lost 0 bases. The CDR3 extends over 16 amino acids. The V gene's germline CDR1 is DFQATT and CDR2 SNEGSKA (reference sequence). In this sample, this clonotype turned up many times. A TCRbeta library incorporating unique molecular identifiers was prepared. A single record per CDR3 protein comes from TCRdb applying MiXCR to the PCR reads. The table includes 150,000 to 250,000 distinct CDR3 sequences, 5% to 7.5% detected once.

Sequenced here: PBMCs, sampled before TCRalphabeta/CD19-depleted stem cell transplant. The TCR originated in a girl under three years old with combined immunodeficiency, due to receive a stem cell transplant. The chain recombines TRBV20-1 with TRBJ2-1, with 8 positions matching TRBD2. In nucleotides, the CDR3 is TGCAGTGCTAGCGGGGGGGCCTTTAGCTCCTACAATGAGCAGTTCTTC. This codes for CSASGGAFSSYNEQFF.